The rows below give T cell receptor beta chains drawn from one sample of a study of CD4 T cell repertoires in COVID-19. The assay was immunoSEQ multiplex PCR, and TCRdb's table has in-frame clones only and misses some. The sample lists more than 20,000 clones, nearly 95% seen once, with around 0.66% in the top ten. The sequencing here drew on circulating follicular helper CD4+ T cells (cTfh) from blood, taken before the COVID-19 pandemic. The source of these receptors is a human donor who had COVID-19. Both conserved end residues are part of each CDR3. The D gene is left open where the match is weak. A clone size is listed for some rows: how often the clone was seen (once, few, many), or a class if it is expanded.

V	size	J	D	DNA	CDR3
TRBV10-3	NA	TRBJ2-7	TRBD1	TGTGCCATCAGCTCGCAGGGACAGAGCTCCTACGAGCAGTACTTC	CAISSQGQSSYEQYF
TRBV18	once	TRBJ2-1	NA	TGTGCCAGCTCACCAGGCTTTTATGAGCAGTTCTTC	CASSPGFYEQFF
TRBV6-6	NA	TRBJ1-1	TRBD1	TGTGCCAGCAGTGGACAGGGTGGTCGCACTGAAGCTTTCTTT	CASSGQGGRTEAFF
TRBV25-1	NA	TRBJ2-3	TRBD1	TGTGCCAGCAGGACAGGGGGCAGAAGCACAGATACGCAGTATTTT	CASRTGGRSTDTQYF
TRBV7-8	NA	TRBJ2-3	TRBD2	TGTGCCAGCAGCGCCGGGACTAGCGGAAATACGCAGTATTTT	CASSAGTSGNTQYF
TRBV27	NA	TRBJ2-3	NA	TGTGCCAGCAAGCCAGGGACTACAGATACGCAGTATTTT	CASKPGTTDTQYF
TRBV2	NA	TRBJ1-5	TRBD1	TGTGCCAGTAAGACAGGGGCTGATCAGCCCCAGCATTTT	CASKTGADQPQHF
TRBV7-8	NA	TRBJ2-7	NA	TGTGCCAGCAGCTTAGAGGGGATTCCTACATACGAGCAGTACTTC	CASSLEGIPTYEQYF
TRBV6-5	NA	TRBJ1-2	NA	TGTGCCAGCAGAATCCAGGGGTACGATGGCTACACCTTC	CASRIQGYDGYTF
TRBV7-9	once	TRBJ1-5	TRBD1	TGTGCCAGCGGGCCCGGGACAGGGCGTAATCAGCCCCAGCATTTT	CASGPGTGRNQPQHF
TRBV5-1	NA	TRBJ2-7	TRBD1	TGCGCCAGCAGCTTGACTTTAGGACAGGGGATAGCCCGGAGCTCCTACGAGCAGTACTTC	CASSLTLGQGIARSSYEQYF
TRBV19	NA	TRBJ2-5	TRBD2	TGTGCCAGTAGTTCTAGCGGGAGGCCCCCAGTGACCCAGTACTTC	CASSSSGRPPVTQYF
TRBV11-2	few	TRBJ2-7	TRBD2	TGTGCCAGCAGTTCAACTAGCGGCAACTACGAGCAGTACTTC	CASSSTSGNYEQYF
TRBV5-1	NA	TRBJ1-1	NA	TGCGCCAGCAGCTTGGGCAGTCTCCTTCCAAACACTGAAGCTTTCTTT	CASSLGSLLPNTEAFF
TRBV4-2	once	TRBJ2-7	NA	TGTGCCAGCAGCCAGGACAGCGGAACAGAATTCCCCTACGAGCAGTACTTC	CASSQDSGTEFPYEQYF
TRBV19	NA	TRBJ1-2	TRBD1	TGTGCCAGTAGTCCCGATCGACAGGGAGGCTACACCTTC	CASSPDRQGGYTF
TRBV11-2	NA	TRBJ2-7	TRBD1	TGTGCCAGCTCACCTGGGACAGGGATCTACGAGCAGTACTTC	CASSPGTGIYEQYF
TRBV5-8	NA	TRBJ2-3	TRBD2	TGTGCCAGCAGCAAGGGACTAGCGGTAGATACGCAGTATTTT	CASSKGLAVDTQYF
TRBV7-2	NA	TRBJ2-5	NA	TGTGCCAGCAGCTTAAGCGTAAACCAGTACTTC	CASSLSVNQYF
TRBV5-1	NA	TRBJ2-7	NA	TGCGCCAGCAGCTTCGACAGTAGATCCTCCTACGAGCAGTACTTC	CASSFDSRSSYEQYF
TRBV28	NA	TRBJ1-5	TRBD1	TGTGCCAGCGGGCTTACACAGGGGACCCAGCCCCAGCATTTT	CASGLTQGTQPQHF
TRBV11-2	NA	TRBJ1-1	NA	TGTGCCAGCAGCTCGATCGGCACTGAAGCTTTCTTT	CASSSIGTEAFF
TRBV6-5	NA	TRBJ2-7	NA	TGTGCCATTAGGGGCCTCAACTCCTACGAGCAGTACTTC	CAIRGLNSYEQYF
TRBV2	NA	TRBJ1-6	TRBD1	TGTGCCAGCAGCGTGACAGGGGACTATAATTCACCCCTCCACTTT	CASSVTGDYNSPLHF
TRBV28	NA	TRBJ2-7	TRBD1	TGTGCCAGCAGCTGGACAGGGGCGGTCTACGAGCAGTACTTC	CASSWTGAVYEQYF
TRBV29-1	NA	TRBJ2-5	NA	TGCAGCGCTGACCCAGCGACCCGCCAGACCCAGTACTTC	CSADPATRQTQYF
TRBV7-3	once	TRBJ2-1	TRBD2	TGTGCCAGCAGCTTAACGGGGGGGTACAATGAGCAGTTCTTC	CASSLTGGYNEQFF
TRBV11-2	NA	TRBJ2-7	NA	TGTGCCAGCAGCTTAGCGGTAGGGGTGCACGAGCAGTACTTC	CASSLAVGVHEQYF
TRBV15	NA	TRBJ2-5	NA	TGTGCCACCAGCAGACCCCCAGGGCTAGAGACCCAGTACTTC	CATSRPPGLETQYF
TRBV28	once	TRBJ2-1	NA	TGTGCCAGCAGTTTTAGCAGGACTCCCTACAATGAGCAGTTCTTC	CASSFSRTPYNEQFF
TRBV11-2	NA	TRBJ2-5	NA	TGTGCCAGCAGCTTAGCCCAGAAAGAGACCCAGTACTTC	CASSLAQKETQYF
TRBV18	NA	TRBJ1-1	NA	TGTGCCAGCTCACCCCAACCCAGGAACACTGAAGCTTTCTTT	CASSPQPRNTEAFF
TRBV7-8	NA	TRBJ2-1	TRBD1	TGTGCCAGTATATTCCCGGGACAGGGCGTCGATGAGCAGTTCTTC	CASIFPGQGVDEQFF
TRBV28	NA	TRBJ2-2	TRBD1	TGTGCCAGCAGTTTACCCCTTTACGGGACAGGTTTGGCCACCGGGGAGCTGTTTTTT	CASSLPLYGTGLATGELFF
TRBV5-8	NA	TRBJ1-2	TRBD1	TGTGCCAGCAGCTCGGTTGGGACAGGGCACTATGGCTACACCTTC	CASSSVGTGHYGYTF
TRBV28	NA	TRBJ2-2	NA	TGTGCCAGCAGTTACGCAGGGTTAACCGGGGAGCTGTTTTTT	CASSYAGLTGELFF
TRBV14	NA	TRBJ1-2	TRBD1	TGTGCCAGCAGCCCGACAGGGGTGAACTATGGCTACACCTTC	CASSPTGVNYGYTF
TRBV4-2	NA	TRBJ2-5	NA	TGTGCCAGCAGCCAAGATAACGGCCAAGAGACCCAGTACTTC	CASSQDNGQETQYF
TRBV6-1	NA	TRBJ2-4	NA	TGTGCCAGCATCAGGGTTTTGGAAAAAAACATTCAGTACTTC	CASIRVLEKNIQYF
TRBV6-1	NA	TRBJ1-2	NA	TGTGCCAGCAGTGAATCCAGACTCCCAGGCTACACCTTC	CASSESRLPGYTF
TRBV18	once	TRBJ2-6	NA	TGTGCCAGCTCACCAGTAACTTCTGGGGCCAACGTCCTGACTTTC	CASSPVTSGANVLTF
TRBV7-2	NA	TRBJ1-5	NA	TGTGCCAGCAGCTTAGGTTTAAGCCAGCCCCAGCATTTT	CASSLGLSQPQHF
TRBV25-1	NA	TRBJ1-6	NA	TGTGCCAGCAGTGAATCGGGGACTTGGAATTCACCCCTCCACTTT	CASSESGTWNSPLHF
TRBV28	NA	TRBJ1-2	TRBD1	TGTGCCAGCAGTTCTCCGACAGGGGGCAACTATGGCTACACCTTC	CASSSPTGGNYGYTF
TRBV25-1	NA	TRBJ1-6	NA	TGTGCCAGCAGTGAACGACAATTGAATTCACCCCTCCACTTT	CASSERQLNSPLHF
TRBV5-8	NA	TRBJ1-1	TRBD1	TGTGCCAGCAGCGGGGGACAGGCTGCAAACACTGAAGCTTTCTTT	CASSGGQAANTEAFF
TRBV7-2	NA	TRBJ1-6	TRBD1	TGTGCCGGCAGCCCCAGGGAGGGACAGGGCTATTCACCCCTCCACTTT	CAGSPREGQGYSPLHF
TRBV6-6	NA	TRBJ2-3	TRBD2	TGTGCCAGCGTGGCGGGAGGCACAGATACGCAGTATTTT	CASVAGGTDTQYF
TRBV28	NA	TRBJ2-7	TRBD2	TGTGCCAGCAGTTTAGGGGGCGGGAGGGCCCACGAGCAGTACTTC	CASSLGGGRAHEQYF
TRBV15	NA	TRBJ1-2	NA	TGTGCCACCAGCAGAGACGGTTCGGGGTTTAACTATGGCTACACCTTC	CATSRDGSGFNYGYTF
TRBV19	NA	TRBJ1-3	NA	TGTGCCAGTAGTATCCCCCGGGGGGGCGCTGGAAACACCATATATTTT	CASSIPRGGAGNTIYF
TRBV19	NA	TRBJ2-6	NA	TGTGCCAGTACCATTCGGACACGTTCTGGGGCCAACGTCCTGACTTTC	CASTIRTRSGANVLTF
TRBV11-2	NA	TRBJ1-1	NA	TGTGCCAGCAGCTTATATCGTGACACTGAAGCTTTCTTT	CASSLYRDTEAFF
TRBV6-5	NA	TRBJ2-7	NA	TGTGCCAGCATAACGATGAGCAGGGAAAACTACGAGCAGTACTTC	CASITMSRENYEQYF
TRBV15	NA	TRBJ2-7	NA	TGTGCCACCAGCAGAGATTCTGGCGGCCGCTACGAGCAGTACTTC	CATSRDSGGRYEQYF
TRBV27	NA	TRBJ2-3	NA	TGTGCCAGCAGCAGGCGACCGGGACAAAGCACAGATACGCAGTATTTT	CASSRRPGQSTDTQYF
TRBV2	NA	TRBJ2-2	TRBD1	TGTGCCAGCAGGAGGGACAGGGGTTCCACCGGGGAGCTGTTTTTT	CASRRDRGSTGELFF
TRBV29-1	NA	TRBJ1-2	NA	TGCAGCGTTTCATCGGGGGTCTATGGCTACACCTTC	CSVSSGVYGYTF
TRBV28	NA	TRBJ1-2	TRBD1	TGTGCCAGCAAAAGGGGGCAGAGTGGCTACACCTTC	CASKRGQSGYTF